This T cell receptor (beta chain) was identified during a study of cytomegalovirus exposure and HLA in healthy donors. Study-wide points: At a 0.05 false discovery rate, a later analysis found around 15,000 TCR beta sequences to be associated with HLA alleles.

Comments on this clone: Its antigen is currently unknown.

V was cut by 3 bases and J by 2 bases, with 10 bases left in between. The CDR3 is 14 amino acids. Per germline, CDR1 KGHSH and CDR2 LQKENI. A multiplex PCR was run with 60 Vbeta primers and 13 Jbeta primers. Profiling relied on immunoSEQ multiplex PCR, and the TCRdb table lists in-frame clones only, not all of them. The sample lists around 140,000 clones; approximately 71% were seen once. The chain employs TRBV18 and TRBJ1-2; D gene unclear. Sequencing was performed on PBMCs. The receptor was derived from a woman aged 55 to 70 in good health and CMV-seronegative. The CDR3 protein is CASSPASTNYGYTF. Here the CDR3 DNA reads TGTGCCAGCTCACCGGCCAGTACGAACTATGGCTACACCTTC. The full variable domain, completed using reference TRBV18 and TRBJ1-2, is NAGVMQNPRHLVRRRGQEARLRCSPMKGHSHVYWYRQLPEEGLKFMVYLQKENIIDESGMPKERFSAEFPKEGPSILRIQQVVRGDSAAYFCASSPASTNYGYTFGSGTRLTVV.